The 4 T cell receptor beta chains below come from one sample, sequenced in a study of healthy donors' naive CD4 and CD8 T cells. TCR libraries were built from about 520 ng of total RNA by linear amplification. TCRdb used MiXCR to reprocess the reads, holding one entry per CDR3 protein. This sample yields around 180,000 distinct CDR3 sequences, of which about 74% are seen a single time; 2.3% belongs to the top ten. The specimen sequenced was naive CD4+ and CD8+ T cells sorted from blood, pooled from several donors. The origin of the receptors is a pool of human donors in good health; the sample pools cells from several healthy donors.

The chain employs TRBV20-1 and TRBJ1-5; 9 positions agree with TRBD1. Per the germline V gene, CDR1 is DFQATT and CDR2 is SNEGSKA (reference sequence). The V and J ends lost 6 bases and 0 bases, in that order; junction bases with no gene match: 3. This CDR3 region has 14 residues. The CDR3 is CSAVDRGSNQPQHF. The CDR3 bases are TGCAGTGCAGTGGACAGGGGTAGCAATCAGCCCCAGCATTTT.

The genes are TRBV20-1 and TRBJ2-7, with 9 bases lining up with TRBD1. With V trimmed by 7 bases and J by 4 bases, 8 bases remained unmatched. The CDR3 is 13 amino acids. The germline V gene has CDR1 DFQATT and CDR2 SNEGSKA (reference sequence). The chain's CDR3 is CSVPGQGGYEQYF. In DNA form, the CDR3 reads TGCAGTGTCCCGGGACAGGGAGGGTACGAGCAGTACTTC.

The chain links TRBV11-3 to TRBJ2-3; 7 bases agree with TRBD2. In germline, CDR1 is SGHNT, CDR2 YENEEA. This CDR3 spans 15 amino acids. J lost 5 bases, V lost 2 bases, and 7 bases had no gene match. The CDR3 region is CASSLRSGIQDTQYF. Written as DNA, the CDR3 is TGTGCCAGCAGCTTAAGAAGCGGGATACAAGATACGCAGTATTTT.

V and J are TRBV29-1 and TRBJ2-1; the D is unclear. Deletions cut 0 bases from V and 4 bases from J, with 7 bases between. The CDR3 length is 13 residues. Germline values: CDR1 SQVTM, CDR2 ANQGSEA. CDR3 loop: CSVEEDTYNEQFF. CDR3 bases: TGCAGCGTTGAAGAAGACACTTACAATGAGCAGTTCTTC.